This TCR beta chain was obtained from a study of T cells in Graves' hyperthyroidism and ophthalmopathy. Germline CDR1 and CDR2: SEHNR and FQNEAQ (reference sequence). V was shortened by 6 bases and J by 1 base, with 10 bases between the two germline ends. The CDR3 has 13 residues. Findings and limits, study-wide: The model's output predicted ophthalmopathy at a median of around 7 months prior to onset.

Amplification of TCR beta CDR3 regions was performed using RNA transcripts as template. Carried out on the TCR CDR3, a first-round RT-PCR used the HTBI primer set. TCRdb re-analysed the multiplex PCR reads in MiXCR, keeping a single row per CDR3 protein. Of roughly 170,000 distinct CDR3 sequences in the sample, about a tenth were seen once. Patients having uncontrolled infection, another autoimmune disease, pregnancy or lactation were not included. This clonotype was seen ten or more times. Antigen specificity is unknown. What was sequenced was blood. The TCR originated in a young woman with Graves' hyperthyroidism that later progressed to Graves' ophthalmopathy. The rearrangement joins TRBV7-9 to TRBJ2-7, with D possibly being TRBD1 (6 bases). CDR3: CASSTGSSYEQYF. The DNA for the CDR3 is TGTGCCAGCAGTACAGGGTCTTCCTACGAGCAGTACTTC.